The present T cell receptor (beta chain) was sequenced within a study of blood T cells in healthy people across ages (dated by TCRdb to between 2015 and 2016). Study-level background: In model experiments, roughly one uniquely barcoded TCR beta cDNA molecule per two T cells was captured by template switching. The study measured age-related changes in TCR beta repertoire diversity using deep sequencing normalized with unique cDNA molecular identifiers. The donors were split into four age groups: young (average 16 years), middle-aged (39), aged (over 55) and long-lived (about 82). To avoid experimental bias, donors of different ages were distributed randomly across sequencing lanes. Two additional independent replicas of 1 million unique cDNA reads from the same blood draw were analyzed for two donors (one aged 18 to 29 and one aged 80 or older). What the research found in general, with its limitations: Observed TCR beta diversity per million T cells fell roughly linearly with age, and a significant reduction was already apparent by age about 38. Estimates of total diversity based on one million sequenced T cells were considered lower bounds and underestimates. Because profiling used bulk unsorted PBMCs, naive and antigen-experienced compartments could not be compared conclusively. Compared with the aged group, the long-lived group had more naive CD4+ T cells, fewer expanded clones and increased TCR diversity, suggesting age selection. Because donor CMV infection status was unknown, age-related changes in expanded clonotypes were potentially confounded. Observed TCR beta diversity correlated strongly with the percentage of naive T cells measured by flow cytometry.

Donors were a few dozen systemically healthy Caucasian individuals from Russia aged roughly 6 to 95 years. Each donor gave about 9.8 milliliters of peripheral blood, drawn into EDTA-treated Vacutainer tubes. Ficoll-Paque density-gradient centrifugation was used to isolate PBMCs, with at least 6.5 million obtained per sample. Trizol reagent was used to extract total RNA from PBMCs, with at least 5 micrograms per sample. For every donor, flow cytometry on a PBMC aliquot measured the percentage of naive CD45RAhigh/CD27high T cells. Concerning this clonotype itself: Its target antigen remains unknown. No much larger clonotype is one base removed from it; base qualities were not supplied.

The library was prepared using 5' RACE. The sample was run on an Illumina HiSeq 2500. The second PCR ran for roughly 7 to 12 cycles and used a J-beta primer mix along with a sample-barcoded 5' primer. Each TCR beta cDNA molecule received a unique molecular identifier from a template-switch 5' adaptor carrying 12 random nucleotides. Each sample yielded at least 2.5 million CDR3-containing paired-end reads. First-strand cDNA was synthesized from all RNA with the Mint cDNA synthesis kit, primed by a TRBC-specific oligonucleotide. Following uracil-DNA glycosylase treatment, a first 18-cycle PCR with universal primers M1SS and BC2_uni_R was performed on all cDNA. The authors' analysis ran thus. For normalization, 1 million high-quality reads, each with a distinct molecular identifier, were randomly selected from each sample. Reads with shared molecular identifiers were discarded instead of being binned into consensus sequences. CDR3 identification, clonotype clustering and error correction used MiTCR with a Q25 quality threshold and the strictest error-elimination algorithm. A nonparametric unseen species model with Euler transformation was used to estimate a lower bound on total TCR beta diversity. TCRdb applied fastp at Q25 and MiXCR to the public reads, then kept only in-frame beta chains. Here each entry gathers all rows of one CDR3 protein and keeps the most common genes and DNA. These V and J calls originate from TCRdb's pipeline instead of the authors' own analysis. The sample records under 800,000 distinct CDR3 sequences, approximately 39% of which are singletons. The top ten clonotypes cover under 25% of the sample.

V was cut back by 6 bases and J by 11 bases, leaving a gap of 28 bases between them. The CDR3 runs 16 amino acids, cysteine and phenylalanine included. CDR3 DNA is the only sequence kept; it has 48 bases, read in frame from the first base. Sequences MNHEY (CDR1) and SVGAGI (CDR2) are obtained from the germline V gene. In this chain, TRBV6-5 is recombined with TRBJ2-5; 6 matching bases give a weak D call of TRBD1. The sequence was obtained from a woman in her sixties or seventies in good health. Sequenced material: blood. The CDR3 has the sequence CASSPLGRGYLYEQYF. The nucleotides are TGTGCCAGCAGCCCACTGGGCAGGGGCTATCTCTATGAGCAGTACTTC.